This T cell receptor (beta chain) was recovered during a study of T cells after yellow fever vaccination. One entry per CDR3 protein, called by TCRdb with MiXCR from the 5' RACE reads. The sample consists of over 15,000 distinct CDR3 sequences, under 5% of them appearing once. The length of the CDR3 is 14 residues. V lost 6 bases to trimming and J lost 5 bases, with 16 bases between them. Germline V gives CDR1 SQVTM, CDR2 ANQGSEA. This clonotype showed up many times. The material sequenced was PBMCs, either bulk or a sorted T-cell subset (CD4+, CD8+, memory, or dextramer-sorted; not recorded which), taken 15 days after the yellow fever booster vaccination. The J gene is TRBJ2-2, the V gene TRBV29-1; unclear D gene. This TCR derives from a man aged 30-40 years who received the YFV17D yellow fever vaccine. The CDR3 nucleotides read TGCAGCGTCGGCACCGACTGGGGAACCGGGGAGCTGTTTTTT. This codes for CSVGTDWGTGELFF.